One and the same sample provided the 16 T cell receptor beta chains below, sequenced in a study of beta chain features in type 1 diabetes. All of the isolated RNA was reverse transcribed, so expressed TCRB transcripts were sequenced. Measured with immunoSEQ multiplex PCR; TCRdb has only the in-frame clones, and not every one. The repertoire consists of about 290,000 clones, with under 8.5% occurring once and the leading ten covering more than 0.9%. Input material: central memory CD4+ T cells from blood. The receptor set was obtained from a woman under 30 in good health.

This chain links TRBV6-6 with TRBJ2-6; D gene ambiguous. CDR3 size: 15 residues. Trimming stripped 2 bases from V and 1 base from J, with 6 bases between. Germline V gives CDR1 MNHNY, CDR2 SVGAGI (reference sequence). The CDR3 DNA sequence: TGTGCCAGCAGTTACGTAGTGTCTGGGGCCAACGTCCTGACTTTC. Protein product: CASSYVVSGANVLTF.

This clone came up a few times. J is TRBJ1-5 and V is TRBV7-3, with D maybe TRBD1 (6 bases). The CDR3 length is 14 residues. Trimming took off 5 bases at V and 5 bases at J, with 13 bases between the two ends. Germline V gives CDR1 SGHTA, CDR2 FQGTGA. CDR3 amino acids: CASSKDRRHQPQHF. The DNA for the CDR3 is TGTGCCAGCAGCAAAGACAGGCGACATCAGCCCCAGCATTTT.

This clone has just a few counts. This CDR3 is also generated by other DNA sequences in the sample. V and J are TRBV11-2 and TRBJ1-4; the match to TRBD1 covers 9 bases. The CDR3 is 15 amino acids. The germline gives CDR1 SGHAT, CDR2 FQNNGV. The V and J ends lost 1 base and 8 bases, in that order; junction bases with no gene match: 5. CDR3 protein: CASSLGDRDVEKLFF. In DNA form, the CDR3 reads TGTGCCAGCAGCTTAGGGGACAGGGATGTCGAAAAACTGTTTTTT.

This chain joins TRBV5-6 and TRBJ2-7; D possibly corresponds to TRBD2 (5 bases). V was shortened by 2 bases and J by 6 bases, with 15 bases between the two germline ends. Germline CDR1 reads SGHDT; CDR2 reads YYEEEE. This CDR3 region has 14 residues. Written as DNA, the CDR3 is TGTGCCAGCAGCTTTAAGTCCGGGATTGGCGAGCAGTACGTC. It specifies CASSFKSGIGEQYV.

This chain uses TRBV15 with TRBJ2-1; 7 bases line up with TRBD1. The CDR3 consists of 15 residues. From germline, CDR1 is LNHNV and CDR2 YYDKDF (reference sequence). J gave up 8 bases and V 3 bases, and 10 bases lay outside the gene matches. The DNA of the CDR3 is TGTGCCACCAGCAGCCGGGACAGAACTTTCGATGAGCAGTTCTTC. Its protein is CATSSRDRTFDEQFF.

This rearrangement joins TRBV9 to TRBJ2-1; 12 positions agree with TRBD2. CDR3 size: 16 residues. V dropped 0 bases and J dropped 7; count of bases not matched to a gene: 5. CDR1 SGDLS and CDR2 YYNGEE come from the germline V gene. The CDR3 DNA reads TGTGCCAGCAGCGTAGGAGGGACTAGCGGGTCTAATGAGCAGTTCTTC. Residues: CASSVGGTSGSNEQFF.

V gene TRBV2 combines with J gene TRBJ1-1; D remains unclear. The CDR3 extends over 13 amino acids. V lost 4 bases to trimming and J lost 1 base, with 7 bases between them. Germline V CDR1 and CDR2: SNHLY, FYNNEI. The CDR3 DNA sequence: TGTGCCAGCAGTGGCCCCGGGAACACTGAAGCTTTCTTT. Protein product: CASSGPGNTEAFF.

This clone was seen a few times. The V and J genes are TRBV4-3 and TRBJ2-1; D is unclear. The ends were cut back, 0 bases at V and 9 bases at J, with 12 bases in the middle. This CDR3 has 14 amino acids. CDR1 LGHNA and CDR2 YSLEER come from the germline V gene. The CDR3: CASSQDLPRGEQFF. DNA for the CDR3: TGCGCCAGCAGCCAAGATCTCCCGCGTGGTGAGCAGTTCTTC.

In this sample, this clone turned up a few times. V and J are TRBV25-1 and TRBJ2-3; TRBD2 aligns across 8 bases. Per the germline V gene, CDR1 is MGHDK and CDR2 is SYGVNS. Losses at the gene ends were 7 bases for V and 1 base for J; bases not matched to a gene: 16. The CDR3 sequence is 18 residues long. The CDR3 DNA sequence: TGTGCCAGCACCGGAAAGGGACTAGGAAGCCCGGGCACAGATACGCAGTATTTT. This sequence encodes CASTGKGLGSPGTDTQYF.

The chain joins TRBV6-5 to TRBJ1-5; D remains ambiguous. Germline V gene sequence: CDR1 MNHEY, CDR2 SVGAGI. V gave up 6 bases and J gave up 0 bases, with 9 bases separating them. The length of the CDR3 is 14 residues. Here the CDR3 reads CASSLEVSNQPQHF. The CDR3 nucleotides are TGTGCCAGCAGCTTGGAGGTTAGCAATCAGCCCCAGCATTTT.

This clone was observed a handful of times. The chain joins TRBV6-6 to TRBJ2-5, with TRBD2 matching 12 bases. The CDR3 spans 15 residues. Per germline, CDR1 MNHNY and CDR2 SVGAGI (reference sequence). J was trimmed by 4 bases and V by 6 bases; bases with no gene match: 6. The CDR3 bases are TGTGCCAGCAGACCTCTAGCGGGAGGGACAGAGACCCAGTACTTC. Amino acid sequence: CASRPLAGGTETQYF.

This chain connects TRBV6-4 to TRBJ2-7, with D possibly being TRBD1 (5 bases). The germline V gene encodes CDR1 MRHNA and CDR2 SNTAGT. There are 16 residues in the CDR3. V was pared by 8 bases and J by 1 base, with 21 bases between. The CDR3 is CASPPADRYRSYEQYV. As DNA, the CDR3 is TGTGCCAGCCCACCTGCTGACAGATATCGTTCCTACGAGCAGTACGTC.

This sequence joins TRBV6-5 and TRBJ2-7; D gene unclear. The CDR3 extends over 15 amino acids. V lost 5 bases to trimming and J lost 2 bases, with 16 bases between them. CDR1 and CDR2 from the germline V gene are MNHEY and SVGAGI. CDR3 loop: CASSHSPTVPYEQYF. The CDR3 DNA is TGTGCCAGCAGTCATAGCCCCACGGTTCCCTACGAGCAGTACTTC.

This clone occurred many times. V and J are TRBV5-1 and TRBJ1-3; D is unclear. V lost 7 bases, J lost 2 bases, and 16 bases lay in between. The germline CDR1 and CDR2 sequences are SGHRS and YFSETQ. The CDR3 has 15 amino acids. CDR3 sequence (DNA): TGCGCCAGCGGGCCCAGTGCAGGCCCTGGAAACACCATATATTTT. Residues: CASGPSAGPGNTIYF.

This clone was found a few times. The V and J genes are TRBV5-4 and TRBJ2-5; perhaps TRBD1 as D (6 bases). The CDR3 spans 13 residues. The germline CDR1 and CDR2 sequences are SGHNT and YYREEE (reference sequence). Trimming cost V 4 bases and J 7 bases, with 14 bases left between them. CDR3 protein: CASSGGPPWTQYF. As DNA, the CDR3 is TGTGCCAGCAGCGGGGGCCCGCCGTGGACCCAGTACTTC.

This clone was counted a few times. The V and J genes are TRBV19 and TRBJ2-4, with D perhaps TRBD1 or TRBD2 (5 bases each). Germline assignment: CDR1 LNHDA and CDR2 SQIVND (reference sequence). Deletions cut 1 base from V and 6 bases from J, with 10 bases between. The CDR3 sequence is 14 residues long. CDR3 sequence: CASSIVRERNIQYF. CDR3 in DNA: TGTGCCAGTAGTATAGTCAGGGAGCGAAACATTCAGTACTTC.